Listed here are 25 T cell receptor beta chains from one sample, sequenced in a study of blood T cell repertoires in COVID-19. Clones were sequenced by immunoSEQ multiplex PCR, and TCRdb holds only the in-frame ones, with some missing. The table records 65,000 to 90,000 clones, roughly 88% of them present only once. What was sequenced was peripheral blood. Every receptor here comes from a man older than 75 with active or convalescent COVID-19.

The V gene is TRBV18, the J gene TRBJ2-5; TRBD2 aligns across 9 bases. The trim removed 1 base at V and 7 bases at J, leaving 16 bases unmatched. CDR3 length: 18 amino acids. Germline V gene data show CDR1 as KGHSH and CDR2 as LQKENI. The CDR3 DNA sequence: TGTGCCAGCTCACCACAATCGGGTCCAGCGGGGGGTACTGGGACCCAGTACTTC. It specifies CASSPQSGPAGGTGTQYF.

The chain carries TRBV19 and TRBJ2-5, with 9 bases identical to TRBD1. This CDR3 contains 15 residues. Germline CDR1 and CDR2: LNHDA and SQIVND (reference sequence). Trimming removed 2 bases from V and 4 bases from J; junction bases left unmatched: 5. CDR3 DNA: TGTGCCAGTAGTATACAGGGACAGGGTATAGAGACCCAGTACTTC. Encoded protein: CASSIQGQGIETQYF.

The V and J genes are TRBV30 and TRBJ2-7; no clear D. The CDR3 is made up of 11 amino acids. Germline CDR1 and CDR2: GTSNPN and SVGIG (reference sequence). Trimming stripped 3 bases from V and 2 bases from J, with 5 bases between. CDR3 amino acids: CAWRSAYEQYF. The DNA for the CDR3 is TGTGCCTGGAGGTCTGCCTACGAGCAGTACTTC.

The V and J genes are TRBV19 and TRBJ1-5, with a possible D match to TRBD1 (5 bases). CDR1 and CDR2 from the germline V gene are LNHDA and SQIVND (reference sequence). V lost 1 base and J lost 6, with 7 bases in between. The CDR3 spans 13 residues. CDR3 region: CASSIGGGQPQHF. The CDR3 nucleotides are TGTGCCAGTAGTATAGGGGGGGGTCAGCCCCAGCATTTT.

The chain links TRBV10-2 to TRBJ2-7; TRBD2 is a possible D gene (6 bases). The CDR3 totals 16 residues. V dropped 8 bases and J dropped 3 bases, with 23 bases sitting between them. Germline V gives CDR1 WSHSY, CDR2 SAAADI. The chain's CDR3 is CASHKGGSTSVYEQYF. The CDR3 coding sequence is TGCGCCAGCCATAAGGGAGGATCAACTAGTGTCTACGAGCAGTACTTC.

The DNA for the CDR3 is TGTGCCAGCAGCGATAGGACAGGGACCACAGATACGCAGTATTTT. It codes for CASSDRTGTTDTQYF. The chain couples TRBV7-6 to TRBJ2-3; 8 nucleotides match TRBD1. Germline CDR1 is SGHVS and CDR2 is FNYEAQ. The CDR3 runs to 15 residues. Unmatched junction bases numbered 6, after V lost 5 bases and J lost 2 bases.

The V gene is TRBV29-1, the J gene TRBJ2-2; the D gene is possibly TRBD2 (5 bases). Germline-derived CDR1 and CDR2 are SQVTM and ANQGSEA. V was cut by 8 bases and J by 4 bases, with 14 bases left in between. The CDR3 runs 13 residues. The CDR3 protein is CSTNSGSTGELFF. The CDR3 DNA reads TGCAGCACGAACTCGGGGAGCACCGGGGAGCTGTTTTTT.

In its sample, this clone was seen a few times. V and J are TRBV19 and TRBJ1-3; 8 nucleotides align to TRBD1. CDR3 length: 15 residues. Per germline, CDR1 LNHDA and CDR2 SQIVND (reference sequence). The trim removed 6 bases at V and 0 bases at J, leaving 4 bases unmatched. DNA of the CDR3: TGTGCCAGTAGCCTCACAGGGGGCTCTGGAAACACCATATATTTT. Protein sequence: CASSLTGGSGNTIYF.

V usage is TRBV5-5 and J usage is TRBJ2-5; D uncertain. This CDR3 has 14 residues. CDR1 and CDR2 (germline): SGHKS, YYEKEE (reference sequence). Trimming took 0 bases from V and 5 from J, leaving 11 bases between them. The CDR3 DNA follows: TGTGCCAGCAGCTTGGCCTTAGGAGTGGAGACCCAGTACTTC. This codes for CASSLALGVETQYF.

The V call is TRBV7-2, the J call TRBJ2-5; 9 bases align to TRBD2. The CDR3 totals 16 residues. Germline V gene sequence: CDR1 SGHTA, CDR2 FQGNSA. After removal of 0 bases from V and 4 bases from J, the junction contained 6 bases not matched to a gene. CDR3 bases: TGTGCCAGCAGCTTAGCGTCCGCACTAGCGGGAGAGACCCAGTACTTC. It yields the protein CASSLASALAGETQYF.

The chain uses TRBV6-5 and TRBJ2-1; D is undetermined. Trimming took 8 bases from V and 9 from J, leaving 17 bases between them. The CDR3 extends over 13 amino acids. From germline, CDR1 is MNHEY and CDR2 SVGAGI. CDR3 in DNA: TGTGCCAGCTGGTCTTTTCGGTACGGTGAGCAGTTCTTC. It translates to CASWSFRYGEQFF.

The genes are TRBV12-3 or TRBV12-4 and TRBJ2-7; tentative D call: TRBD2 (7 bases). Trimming removed 2 bases from V and 6 bases from J, with 11 bases in between. CDR3 length equals 13 residues. CDR3 sequence (DNA): TGTGCCAGCAGTTTAAAGGGAGGGGGCGAGCAGTACTTC. This gives the protein CASSLKGGGEQYF.

This chain uses TRBV6-1 with TRBJ2-7; 8 positions agree with TRBD2. This CDR3 contains 16 residues. The J segment lost 3 bases and the V segment lost 6 bases, leaving 13 bases of the junction unmatched. Germline V gene data show CDR1 as MNHNS and CDR2 as SASEGT. The CDR3 loop reads CASRETGTRSYYEQYF. CDR3 DNA: TGTGCCAGCAGAGAAACCGGGACTAGGAGCTACTACGAGCAGTACTTC.

In its sample, this clone was seen once. J is TRBJ2-6 and V is TRBV6-1, with D unclear. Per the germline V gene, CDR1 is MNHNS and CDR2 is SASEGT. This CDR3 is built from 17 residues. Between the trimmed V and J ends, which lost 4 bases and 0 bases, there was a span of 13 bases. CDR3 nucleotides: TGTGCCAGCAGTGGGCTGTCCACGAACTCTGGGGCCAACGTCCTGACTTTC. Translated, it gives CASSGLSTNSGANVLTF.

This chain links TRBV11-2 with TRBJ2-1; 8 nucleotides line up with TRBD1. The CDR3 has 13 residues. With V trimmed by 4 bases and J by 9 bases, 5 bases remained unmatched. Looked up from germline, CDR1 is SGHAT and CDR2 is FQNNGV. CDR3 amino acids: CASSSVTGGEQFF. The CDR3 DNA reads as TGTGCCAGCAGCTCAGTAACAGGGGGTGAGCAGTTCTTC.

In its sample, this clone was seen once. The chain employs TRBV4-1 and TRBJ1-2; D is perhaps TRBD1 (5 bases). This CDR3 contains 18 residues. The ends were cut back, 3 bases at V and 0 bases at J, with 20 bases in the middle. CDR1 and CDR2 (germline): MGHRA, YSYEKL. The CDR3: CASSHPLRGSRSNYGYTF. The CDR3 DNA sequence: TGCGCCAGCAGCCATCCCCTTCGGGGGTCTAGGTCTAACTATGGCTACACCTTC.

The chain has TRBV19 and TRBJ2-3, with TRBD2 identical over 10 bases. CDR3 length: 17 amino acids. Per germline, CDR1 LNHDA and CDR2 SQIVND (reference sequence). Losses at the gene ends were 2 bases for V and 1 base for J; bases not matched to a gene: 6. DNA of the CDR3: TGTGCCAGTAGTATACTGGGTAGCGGGGGGCGCACAGATACGCAGTATTTT. Protein product: CASSILGSGGRTDTQYF.

The rearrangement uses TRBV19 and TRBJ2-1; 11 nucleotides align to TRBD2. Losses at the gene ends were 3 bases for V and 7 bases for J; bases not matched to a gene: 5. The CDR3 runs 15 residues. CDR1 is LNHDA, CDR2 SQIVND, per germline (reference sequence). The CDR3 region is CASSIVSGRANEQFF. CDR3 coding DNA: TGTGCCAGTAGTATTGTTAGCGGGAGGGCAAATGAGCAGTTCTTC.

The rearrangement uses TRBV15 and TRBJ1-2, with 7 bases identical to TRBD1. V shed 0 bases and J 7 bases; nucleotides not matched to a gene: 11. Germline V gene lookup returns CDR1 LNHNV and CDR2 YYDKDF (reference sequence). The CDR3 totals 16 residues. Written as DNA, the CDR3 is TGTGCCACCAGCAGAGATCTAGTAGGGGGCGCATTTGGCTACACCTTC. Protein: CATSRDLVGGAFGYTF.

The chain combines TRBV2 with TRBJ2-2; 8 bases map to TRBD1. CDR3 length: 15 amino acids. Germline-derived CDR1 and CDR2 are SNHLY and FYNNEI. V shed 2 bases and J 6 bases; nucleotides not matched to a gene: 5. The CDR3 region has the DNA TGTGCCAGCAGTGAACAGGGGGCTCGGGCCGGGGAGCTGTTTTTT. Protein sequence: CASSEQGARAGELFF.

The chain couples TRBV3-1 (or the pseudogene TRBV3-2) to TRBJ2-7, with 9 bases fitting TRBD2. CDR3 length equals 13 residues. V dropped 4 bases and J dropped 6; count of bases not matched to a gene: 4. The germline V gene has CDR1 LGHDT and CDR2 YNNKEL (reference sequence). The CDR3 coding sequence is TGTGCCAGCAGCCTAGCGGGAGCGGCCGAGCAGTACTTC. This codes for CASSLAGAAEQYF.

V gene TRBV19 combines with J gene TRBJ2-1; the D gene is possibly TRBD1 (6 bases). Germline-derived CDR1 and CDR2 are LNHDA and SQIVND (reference sequence). There are 17 residues in the CDR3. The ends were cut back, 0 bases at V and 4 bases at J, with 16 bases in the middle. The CDR3 sequence: CASSIDFIQGLYNEQFF. CDR3 sequence (DNA): TGTGCCAGTAGTATAGATTTCATACAGGGCCTATACAATGAGCAGTTCTTC.

This rearrangement joins TRBV5-4 to TRBJ2-1; D is possibly TRBD1 (6 bases). Germline CDR1 SGHNT, CDR2 YYREEE (reference sequence). Deletions cut 1 base from V and 10 bases from J, with 12 bases between. This CDR3 spans 13 amino acids. In DNA, the CDR3 is TGTGCCAGCAGCTTGAATATGGGGGCCGAGCAGTTCTTC. Its translation: CASSLNMGAEQFF.

The rearrangement joins TRBV5-8 to TRBJ2-1; TRBD2 matches 9 bases. This CDR3 contains 15 residues. The germline V gene encodes CDR1 SGHTS and CDR2 YDEGEE. With V trimmed by 4 bases and J by 2 bases, 4 bases remained unmatched. The CDR3 DNA follows: TGTGCCAGCAGCACTAAGCGGGGGGCCTACAATGAGCAGTTCTTC. Translating it yields CASSTKRGAYNEQFF.

This clone was observed a handful of times. The chain uses TRBV7-2 and TRBJ2-7, with 11 bases aligning to TRBD1. Unmatched junction bases numbered 3, after V lost 5 bases and J lost 0 bases. Germline V gene data show CDR1 as SGHTA and CDR2 as FQGNSA. This CDR3 has 15 amino acids. The CDR3 DNA is TGTGCCAGCAGCGAAGGGACAGGGGGCTCCTACGAGCAGTACTTC. The encoded protein is CASSEGTGGSYEQYF.